A single T cell receptor beta chain is shown here with its context. It has no known antigen specificity. Within one base of it there is no much larger clone, and no base qualities were kept. This specimen comes from a study of cytomegalovirus exposure and HLA in healthy donors (dated by TCRdb to about 2017). Context from the whole study: An earlier analysis of roughly 610 of the donors reported about 260 Gb of sequence data and around 110 million unique TCR beta sequences obtained from about 179 million T cells. Of the roughly 410 genotyped donors, 75% to 85% were placed in the genetic ancestry cluster associated with self-reported Caucasian donors. Roughly 300 gigabases of sequencing data and roughly 90 million unique TCR sequences were included in an early release covering about 600 HLA-typed donors. The study was designed to test whether signatures of past pathogen exposure could be identified by cataloging public T cell receptors. To predict cytomegalovirus infection status, the study brought together high-throughput TCR immunosequencing, statistical association of individual TCRs with disease status, and machine learning. A later genetic analysis took genome-wide SNP genotypes for 398 of the 666 donors and used that subset as a discovery cohort. The T cell repertoires of several hundred subjects were profiled by immunosequencing and related to cytomegalovirus serostatus. Four to six DR-DQ haplotypes were handled as single units for association and clustering, since linkage in the cohort was strong. Alongside the repertoire data, information on donor age, sex, ethnicity and CMV serostatus was compiled. Besides the first cohort of hundreds of subjects, a separate validation cohort made up of 120 or so different subjects was used. All discovery cohort repertoires had been generated on a single sequencing platform. Rather than drawing on any new phenotypic data, the later analysis identified candidate immune exposures from TCR beta sequences and the way those sequences occurred across donors. An earlier analysis of 587 of the donors applied high-throughput TCR beta sequencing to assess whether each TCR beta V gene segment acted as functional or pseudogenic. The number of typed donors differed by locus: roughly 629-630 for A, B, C, DRB1 and DQB1; 500 to 550 for DQA1; some 590 for DPA1; and some 470 for DPB1. HLA typing covered class I and class II loci at four-digit resolution. A later analysis re-examined previously published TCR beta repertoires from more than 550 donors and added high-resolution HLA genotyping to investigate patterns of TCR occurrence. Among about 390 genotyped donors of the cohort, an average of approximately 240,000 unique TCR beta nucleotide sequences were sequenced per donor, 15% to 20% of them non-productive.

The cohort consisted of hundreds of healthy bone marrow donors. All cohort members were sampled while nominally healthy, although unrecorded immune exposures were likely present. The donor tested CMV seronegative, placing the donor among the 350 or so seronegative members of the cohort. A peripheral blood sample was provided by each donor, and peripheral blood mononuclear cells were used for TCR beta sequencing. Genomic DNA extraction from the blood cell samples was performed with the Qiagen DNeasy Blood Extraction Kit. The library came from the immunoSEQ multiplex PCR assay. For the multiplex PCR, a mixture combining 60 forward primers for TCR Vbeta segments and 13 reverse primers for TCR Jbeta segments was used. A multiplex PCR assay on genomic DNA amplified the CDR3 region of rearranged TCR beta genes. Amplified TCR beta libraries were sequenced as 87-base-pair reads on the Illumina HiSeq System. Regarding the original processing steps: Across the 600 to 700 repertoires, a later analysis counted roughly 84 million unique TCR beta chains, 9.5 million to 12 million of which were shared by at least two donors. To remove PCR and sequencing errors, raw reads were error-corrected and collapsed into unique sequences using a nearest-neighbor algorithm that merged closely related sequences. CDR3 sequences were aligned to IMGT reference sequences to assign V, D and J gene segments. For a sequence to be retained, a match of at least six nucleotides was required to both a V gene segment and a J gene segment. A rearrangement counted as productive if the CDR3 had no stop codons and remained in frame with V and J, and every other rearrangement counted as non-productive. Following IMGT convention, CDR3 was defined as the stretch from the second conserved V-encoded cysteine up to the conserved J-encoded phenylalanine. Sequences without an unambiguous match to a single V gene segment were excluded from the earlier analysis of 450 to 650 of the donors. An earlier analysis of a few hundred of the donors classified V segments as functional when productive rearrangements were above 56.7% and as segregating when the standard deviation between donors was above 5%. A statistical classification framework was built to diagnose cytomegalovirus status from the catalog of TCR beta chain sequences. V and J gene assignment, in a later analysis, came from comparing TCR nucleotide sequences with IMGT/GENE-DB human TR gene sequences. A later analysis assigned CDR3 sequences and most-parsimonious VDJ recombination scenarios with the TCRdist pipeline. In a later analysis, each TCR beta chain was defined by its CDR3 amino acid sequence together with its V-gene family, and reads without a unique V-gene family were excluded. A later analysis removed nearly 600 highly shared, low-generation-probability nucleotide sequences to deal with suspected cross-contamination and a sequencing artifact. For each public chain, a later analysis derived a clonal expansion index from normalized ranks of inferred template counts within each repertoire. Generation probabilities in a later analysis came from a VDJ recombination model fitted to out-of-frame rearrangements, and those results were checked against IGoR. In a later analysis, hypergeometric tests were used to score TCR-TCR, TCR-HLA and TCR-CMV co-occurrence, with a repertoire-size bias correction applied to TCR pairs. To estimate false discovery rates, a later analysis permuted the HLA or CMV assignments 20 times. In a later analysis, co-occurring TCRs were grouped with DBSCAN, and TCRdist sequence similarity was added when clustering was performed within HLA-allele-positive subsets. For co-occurrence clustering, repertoires with fewer than 30,000 or more than 120,000 public chains were excluded, along with roughly five repertoires with anomalous nucleotide sharing. As stored in TCRdb, this immuneACCESS dataset retains in-frame rearrangements with V and J assigned. A fraction of the clones does not appear; measured against another copy, unresolved V genes explain less than half of the discrepancy, and the remainder lacks a known reason. The V and J calls and clone size are taken from that table; D and trimming were inferred from the DNA. For this sample the table gives about 190,000 clones, of which approximately 82% were detected only once. 1.5% to 2% of the sample is held by the ten biggest clonotypes.

General conclusions and limits of the study: A cluster of highly shared sequence variants was judged likely to be a technical artifact of the sequencing pipeline. In a later analysis, TCR association rates were found to vary across HLA loci, with the most associated TCRs seen for DRB1 alleles and the fewest for HLA-C alleles. CMV serostatus was the only immune exposure information available for the cohort. Broadly in line with IMGT annotations, most TCR beta V segments showed up in productive rearrangements about 87% or about 30% of the time in an earlier analysis of around 550 of the donors. In vitro tests confirmed that three of the cytomegalovirus-associated TCR beta chains recognize cytomegalovirus antigens. Presence/absence analyses assumed roughly uniform sequencing depth across donors, an assumption that may not hold. A later genetic analysis reported fewer N-insertions in productive TCRs among donors in an Asian-associated ancestry cluster than the 666-donor mean. In a later analysis, several top co-occurrence clusters were reported to appear linked to parvovirus B19, influenza, CMV and Epstein-Barr virus. A later analysis associated about 18,000 TCR beta sequences with specific HLA alleles at a false discovery rate of 0.05. Across donors, most TCR sequences were observed very rarely, whereas some public TCRs were present in many individuals. Correlated functional status among segregating V segments might reflect linkage disequilibrium, but an unknown experimental factor could not be ruled out. The classifier was reported to diagnose cytomegalovirus status with high specificity and sensitivity in both the original cohort and the validation cohort. Assigning TCR associations to individual alleles was difficult when HLA alleles, especially DR and DQ, strongly co-occurred. V-gene and J-gene trimming of TCR beta chains was associated with a missense DCLRE1C variant in a later genetic analysis, and the association was replicated in an independent cohort. Because counts were too low, roughly 18 rarely observed V segments, including chromosome 9 orphons, were left out of the earlier analysis of 587 of the donors. The study listed over 150 TCR beta chains as associated with cytomegalovirus. A later analysis found that HLA-associated TCR beta chains were more clonally expanded and had lower generation probabilities than equally common non-associated chains. According to a later analysis, most CMV-associated TCR beta chains appeared to be HLA-restricted, and the HLA associations seemed to be driven largely by CMV exposure. The cohort was sequenced for TCR beta chains only, and without alpha or paired-chain data the features that could be detected were limited. A further reported finding was that TCR beta sequences accurately predicted the HLA-A and HLA-B alleles for most subjects in the first cohort. Because some donors lacked HLA typing at each locus, the association tests relied only on the typed subset. According to the authors, the approach could potentially be generalized to other disease states and immunological phenotypes.

Material for sequencing was PBMCs. The clonotype was recovered from a young woman in good health and CMV-seronegative.

The CDR3 here reads CAWSVNYQETQYF. The sequenced DNA: TGTGCCTGGAGTGTAAACTACCAAGAGACCCAGTACTTC. The V and J genes are TRBV30 and TRBJ2-5, with the D gene uncertain. Trimming removed 0 bases from V and 0 bases from J, leaving 5 bases between the germline ends. Reading the germline V gene (reference sequence) gives CDR1 GTSNPN and CDR2 SVGIG. Including cysteine and phenylalanine, the CDR3 has 13 amino acids. The sequence is cut down to CDR3 DNA, 39 bases in frame from base 1. With the rest looked up from the reference TRBV30 and TRBJ2-5 genes rather than sequenced, the full variable domain is SQTIHQWPATLVQPVGSPLSLECTVEGTSNPNLYWYRQAAGRGLQLLFYSVGIGQISSEVPQNLSASRPQDRQFILSSKKLLLSDSGFYLCAWSVNYQETQYFGPGTRLLVL.